This T cell receptor (beta chain) was recovered during a study of blood T cell repertoires in COVID-19. About the research overall: In each case, the material was cDNA or gDNA derived from T cells, B-cell-depleted T cells, or PBMCs.

TCRdb keeps only in-frame clones here, not all; method: immunoSEQ multiplex PCR. The table lists about 68,000 clones, 65% to 80% of them singletons. CDR1 is SGDLS and CDR2 is YYNGEE in the germline V gene. The CDR3 covers 16 residues. The V and J ends lost 0 bases and 1 base, in that order; junction bases with no gene match: 3. The source of this sequence is a human donor in a cohort sampled during active COVID-19. The chain links TRBV9 to TRBJ2-1; 8 nucleotides line up with TRBD1. The source material was peripheral blood. The CDR3 DNA reads as TGTGCCAGCAGCGTAGGAGACAGGGGTTCCTACAATGAGCAGTTCTTC. Translation: CASSVGDRGSYNEQFF.